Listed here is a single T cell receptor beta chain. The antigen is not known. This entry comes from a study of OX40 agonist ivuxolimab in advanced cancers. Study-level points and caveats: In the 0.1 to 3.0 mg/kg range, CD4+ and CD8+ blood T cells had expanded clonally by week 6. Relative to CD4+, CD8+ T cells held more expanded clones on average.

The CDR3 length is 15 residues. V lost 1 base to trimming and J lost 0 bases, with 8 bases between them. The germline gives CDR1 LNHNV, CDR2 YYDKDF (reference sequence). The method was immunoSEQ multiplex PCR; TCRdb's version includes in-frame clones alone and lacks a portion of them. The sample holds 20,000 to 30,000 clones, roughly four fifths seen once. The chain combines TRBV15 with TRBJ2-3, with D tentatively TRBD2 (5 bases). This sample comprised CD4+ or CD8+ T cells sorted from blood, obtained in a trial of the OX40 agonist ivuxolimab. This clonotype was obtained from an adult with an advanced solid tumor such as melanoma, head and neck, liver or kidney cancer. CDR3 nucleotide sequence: TGTGCCACCAGCAGAGTGAGGACTAGCACAGATACGCAGTATTTT. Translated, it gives CATSRVRTSTDTQYF.